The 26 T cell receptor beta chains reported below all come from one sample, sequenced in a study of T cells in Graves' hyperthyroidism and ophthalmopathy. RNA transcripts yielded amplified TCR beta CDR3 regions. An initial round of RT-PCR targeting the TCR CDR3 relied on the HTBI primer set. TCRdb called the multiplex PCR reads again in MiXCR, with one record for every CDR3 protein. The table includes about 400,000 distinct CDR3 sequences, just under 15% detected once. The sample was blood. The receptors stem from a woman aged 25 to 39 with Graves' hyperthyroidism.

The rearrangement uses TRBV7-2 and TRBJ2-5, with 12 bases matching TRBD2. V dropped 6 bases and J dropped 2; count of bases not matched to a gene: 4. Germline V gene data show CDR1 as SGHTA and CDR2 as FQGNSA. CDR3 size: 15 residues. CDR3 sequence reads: CASSWTSGDQETQYF. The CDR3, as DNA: TGTGCCAGCAGTTGGACTAGCGGGGATCAAGAGACCCAGTACTTC. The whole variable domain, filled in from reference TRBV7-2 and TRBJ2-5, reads GAGVSQSPSNKVTEKGKDVELRCDPISGHTALYWYRQSLGQGLEFLIYFQGNSAPDKSGLPSDRFSAERTGGSVSTLTIQRTQQEDSAVYLCASSWTSGDQETQYFGPGTRLLVL.

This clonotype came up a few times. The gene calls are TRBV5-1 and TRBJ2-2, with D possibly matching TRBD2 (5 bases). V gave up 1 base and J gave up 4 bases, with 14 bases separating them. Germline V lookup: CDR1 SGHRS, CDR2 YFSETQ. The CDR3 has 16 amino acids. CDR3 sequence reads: CASSLSGGSSTGELFF. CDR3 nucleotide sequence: TGCGCCAGCAGCTTGAGCGGCGGTTCGAGCACCGGGGAGCTGTTTTTT.

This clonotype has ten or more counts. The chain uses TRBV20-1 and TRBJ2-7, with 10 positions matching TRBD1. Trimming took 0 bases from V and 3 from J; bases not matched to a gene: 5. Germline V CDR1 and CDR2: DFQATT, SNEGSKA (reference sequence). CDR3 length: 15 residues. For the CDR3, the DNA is TGCAGTGCTAGAGATCTAGGACAGGGGGACTACGAGCAGTACTTC. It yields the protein CSARDLGQGDYEQYF.

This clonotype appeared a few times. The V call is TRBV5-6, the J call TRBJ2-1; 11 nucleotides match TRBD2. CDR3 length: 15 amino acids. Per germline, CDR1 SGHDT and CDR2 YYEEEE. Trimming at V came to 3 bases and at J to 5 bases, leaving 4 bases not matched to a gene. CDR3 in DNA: TGTGCCAGCAGCTACCCGGGACTAGCGGACAATGAGCAGTTCTTC. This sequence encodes CASSYPGLADNEQFF.

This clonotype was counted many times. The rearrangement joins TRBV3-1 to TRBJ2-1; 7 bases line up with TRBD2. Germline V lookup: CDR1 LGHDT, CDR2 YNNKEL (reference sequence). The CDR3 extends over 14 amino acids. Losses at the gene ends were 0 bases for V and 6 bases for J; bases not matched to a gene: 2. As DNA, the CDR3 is TGTGCCAGCAGCCAAGAGGGGGGGAGCAATGAGCAGTTCTTC. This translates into CASSQEGGSNEQFF.

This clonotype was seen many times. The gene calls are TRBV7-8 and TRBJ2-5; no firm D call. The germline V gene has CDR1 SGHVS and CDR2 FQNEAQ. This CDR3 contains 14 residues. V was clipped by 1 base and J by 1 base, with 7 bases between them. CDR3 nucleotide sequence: TGTGCCAGCAGCTTAGGTTTCAGCCAAGAGACCCAGTACTTC. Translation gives CASSLGFSQETQYF.

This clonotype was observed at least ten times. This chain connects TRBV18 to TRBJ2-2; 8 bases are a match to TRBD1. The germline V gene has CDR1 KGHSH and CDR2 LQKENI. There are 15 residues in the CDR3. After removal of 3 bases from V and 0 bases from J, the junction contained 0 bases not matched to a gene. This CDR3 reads CASSPGQANTGELFF. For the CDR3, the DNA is TGTGCCAGCTCACCGGGACAGGCGAACACCGGGGAGCTGTTTTTT.

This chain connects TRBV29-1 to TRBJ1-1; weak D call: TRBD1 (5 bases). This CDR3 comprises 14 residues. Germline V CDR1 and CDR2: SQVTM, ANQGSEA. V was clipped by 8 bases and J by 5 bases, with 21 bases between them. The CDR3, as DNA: TGCAGCCCCGCGAGTCCTATAGAGGGGACTGAAGCTTTCTTT. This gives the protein CSPASPIEGTEAFF.

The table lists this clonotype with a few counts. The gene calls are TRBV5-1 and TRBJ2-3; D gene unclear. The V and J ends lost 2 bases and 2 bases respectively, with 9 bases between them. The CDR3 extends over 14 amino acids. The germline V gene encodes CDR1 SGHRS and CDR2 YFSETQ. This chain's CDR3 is CASSFGTDTDTQYF. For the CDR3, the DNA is TGCGCCAGCAGCTTTGGTACGGACACAGATACGCAGTATTTT.

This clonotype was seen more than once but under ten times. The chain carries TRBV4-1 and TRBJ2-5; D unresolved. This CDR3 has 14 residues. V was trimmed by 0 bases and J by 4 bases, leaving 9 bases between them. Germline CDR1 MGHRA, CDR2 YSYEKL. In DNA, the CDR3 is TGCGCCAGCAGCCAAGATCTATACGGAGAGACCCAGTACTTC. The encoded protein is CASSQDLYGETQYF.

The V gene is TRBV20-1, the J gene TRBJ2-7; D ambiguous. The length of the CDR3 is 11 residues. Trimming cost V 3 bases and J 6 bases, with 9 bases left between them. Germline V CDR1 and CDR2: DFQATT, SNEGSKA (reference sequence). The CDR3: CSARFVFEQYF. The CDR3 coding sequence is TGCAGTGCTAGGTTTGTCTTCGAGCAGTACTTC.

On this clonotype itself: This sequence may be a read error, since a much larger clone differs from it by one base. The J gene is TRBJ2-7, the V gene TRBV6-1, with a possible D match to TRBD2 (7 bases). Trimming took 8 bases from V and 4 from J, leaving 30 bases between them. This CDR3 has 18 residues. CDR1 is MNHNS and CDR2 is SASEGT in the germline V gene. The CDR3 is CASLQGRTGRERSYEQYF. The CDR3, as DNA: TGTGCCAGCCTCCAGGGGAGGACCGGGCGGGAGAGGTCTTACGAGCAGTACTTC.

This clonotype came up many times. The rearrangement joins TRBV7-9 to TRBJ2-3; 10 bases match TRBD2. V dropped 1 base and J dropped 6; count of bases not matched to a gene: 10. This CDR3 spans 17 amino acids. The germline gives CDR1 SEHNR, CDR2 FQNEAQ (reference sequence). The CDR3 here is CASSLGGLAGVRDTQYF. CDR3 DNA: TGTGCCAGCAGCTTAGGCGGGCTAGCGGGAGTTCGGGATACGCAGTATTTT.

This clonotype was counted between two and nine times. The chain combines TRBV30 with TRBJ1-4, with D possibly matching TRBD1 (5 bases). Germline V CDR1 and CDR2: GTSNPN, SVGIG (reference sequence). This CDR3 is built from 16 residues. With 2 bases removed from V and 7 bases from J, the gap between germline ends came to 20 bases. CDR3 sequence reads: CAWSFGRGTGSEKLFF. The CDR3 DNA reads TGTGCCTGGAGTTTTGGGCGGGGGACGGGTAGTGAAAAACTGTTTTTT.

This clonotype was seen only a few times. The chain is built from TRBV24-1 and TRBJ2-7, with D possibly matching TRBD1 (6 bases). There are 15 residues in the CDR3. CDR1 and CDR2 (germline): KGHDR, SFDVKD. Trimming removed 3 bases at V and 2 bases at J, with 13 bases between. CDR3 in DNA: TGTGCCACCAGTGATATCCGGGACAATGCCTACGAGCAGTACTTC. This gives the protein CATSDIRDNAYEQYF.

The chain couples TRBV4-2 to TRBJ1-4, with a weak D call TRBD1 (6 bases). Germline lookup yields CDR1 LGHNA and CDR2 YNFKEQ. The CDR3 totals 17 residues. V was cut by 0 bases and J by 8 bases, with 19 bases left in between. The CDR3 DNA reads TGTGCCAGCAGCCAAGAGGGCAAACAGGGATTTGAAGAAAAACTGTTTTTT. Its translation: CASSQEGKQGFEEKLFF.

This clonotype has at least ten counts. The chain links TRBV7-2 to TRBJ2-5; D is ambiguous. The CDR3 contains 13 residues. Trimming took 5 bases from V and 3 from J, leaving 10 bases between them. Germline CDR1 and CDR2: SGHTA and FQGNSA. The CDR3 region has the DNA TGTGCCAGCAGCCCCCGTCTGGAAGAGACCCAGTACTTC. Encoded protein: CASSPRLEETQYF.

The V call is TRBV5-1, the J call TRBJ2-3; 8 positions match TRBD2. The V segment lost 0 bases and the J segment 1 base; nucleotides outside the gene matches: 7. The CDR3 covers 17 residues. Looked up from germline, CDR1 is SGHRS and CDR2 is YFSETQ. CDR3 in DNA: TGCGCCAGCAGCTTGGCCTCGGAGACTAGCGGCACAGATACGCAGTATTTT. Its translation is CASSLASETSGTDTQYF.

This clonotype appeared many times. The CDR3 DNA follows: TGCAGCGTTGGCGGGACTTACGAGCAGTACTTC. This encodes CSVGGTYEQYF. The J gene is TRBJ2-7, the V gene TRBV29-1; D is possibly TRBD2 (6 bases). CDR1 is SQVTM and CDR2 is ANQGSEA in the germline V gene. The CDR3 has 11 amino acids. Deletions cut 4 bases from V and 4 bases from J, with 8 bases between.

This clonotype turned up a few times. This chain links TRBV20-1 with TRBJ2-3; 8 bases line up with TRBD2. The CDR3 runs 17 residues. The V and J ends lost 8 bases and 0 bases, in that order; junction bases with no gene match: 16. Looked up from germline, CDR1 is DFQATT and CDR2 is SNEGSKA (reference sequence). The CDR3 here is CSPTGRGGKISTDTQYF. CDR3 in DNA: TGCAGTCCCACCGGGAGGGGCGGGAAGATTAGCACAGATACGCAGTATTTT.

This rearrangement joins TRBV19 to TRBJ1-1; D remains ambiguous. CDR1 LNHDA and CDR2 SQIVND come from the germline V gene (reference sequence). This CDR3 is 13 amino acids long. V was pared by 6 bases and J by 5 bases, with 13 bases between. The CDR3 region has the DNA TGTGCCAGTAGCCTCGATAGGGATACTGAAGCTTTCTTT. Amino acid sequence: CASSLDRDTEAFF.

The CDR3 bases are TGTGCCAGCAGTGATACCAACAGGTTTAGTGAGCAGTTCTTC. Amino acids: CASSDTNRFSEQFF. The rearrangement joins TRBV25-1 to TRBJ2-1; perhaps TRBD1 as D (5 bases). The V gene's germline CDR1 is MGHDK and CDR2 SYGVNS. The V end lost 3 bases, the J end lost 9 bases, and 15 bases lay between the germline ends. The CDR3 consists of 14 residues.

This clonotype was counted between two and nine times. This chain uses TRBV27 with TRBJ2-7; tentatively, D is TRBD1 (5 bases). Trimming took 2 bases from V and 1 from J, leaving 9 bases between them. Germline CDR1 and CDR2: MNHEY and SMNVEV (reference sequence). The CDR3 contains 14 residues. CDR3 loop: CASSLKGASYEQYF. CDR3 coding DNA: TGTGCCAGCAGTTTAAAAGGGGCTTCCTACGAGCAGTACTTC.

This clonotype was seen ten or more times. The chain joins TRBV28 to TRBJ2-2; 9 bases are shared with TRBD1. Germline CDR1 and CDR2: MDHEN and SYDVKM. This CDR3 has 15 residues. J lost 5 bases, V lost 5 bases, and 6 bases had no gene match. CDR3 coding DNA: TGTGCCAGCAGTAAGGGACAGGGTGAAACCGGGGAGCTGTTTTTT. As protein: CASSKGQGETGELFF.

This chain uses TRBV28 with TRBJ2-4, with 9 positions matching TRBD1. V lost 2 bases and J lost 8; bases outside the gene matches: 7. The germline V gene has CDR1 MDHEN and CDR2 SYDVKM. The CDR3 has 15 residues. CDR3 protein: CASSLRWGTGHIQYF. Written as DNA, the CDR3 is TGTGCCAGCAGTTTAAGGTGGGGGACAGGGCACATTCAGTACTTC.

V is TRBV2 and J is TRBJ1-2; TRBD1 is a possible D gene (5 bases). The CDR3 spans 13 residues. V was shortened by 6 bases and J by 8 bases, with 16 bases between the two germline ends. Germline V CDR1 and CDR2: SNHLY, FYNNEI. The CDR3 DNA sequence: TGTGCCAGCAGGCTTGGGGGGGGTGAGGGCTACACCTTC. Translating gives CASRLGGGEGYTF.